The entry below describes one T cell receptor beta chain. No antigen is known for it. Produced via immunoSEQ multiplex PCR; TCRdb's table is partial and in-frame only. The sample has 100,000 or so clones, around nine tenths seen once. This sample was taken from a study of identifying expanded T cells in peripheral blood. Study-wide results and limits: Over about two and four weeks, about 17 and 20 clones changed, versus roughly 1.1 between replicates. Clone count variance between roughly 2-week samples rose with total template count.

This CDR3 spans 16 amino acids. V was clipped by 0 bases and J by 5 bases; unmatched bases: 11. This receptor was taken from a person aged 18-70 years in good health. The sequenced sample consisted of blood. The chain is built from TRBV5-3 and TRBJ2-7, with TRBD1 matching over 7 bases. TRBV5-3 is marked as an open reading frame, function uncertain. The CDR3 coding sequence is TGTGCCAGAAGCTTGGGGTCGAGGGGGCTCGGCCACGAGCAGTACTTC. Amino acids: CARSLGSRGLGHEQYF.